This T cell receptor (beta chain) was captured by sequencing in a study of control samples from healthy donors and cancer patients (dated by TCRdb to about 2020). Trimmed from V: 4 bases; trimmed from J: 0 bases; junction bases lacking a gene match: 5. CDR3 length: 17 amino acids, cysteine to phenylalanine. Only the CDR3 region is kept as DNA, spanning 51 bases read in frame from base 1. Sequences LGHDT (CDR1) and YNNKEL (CDR2) are obtained from the germline V gene (reference sequence). This clone was recorded a few times. This receptor's antigen is unknown. No base-level quality is on record; no much larger clone is a single base apart. Preparation of the library involved the immunoSEQ multiplex PCR assay. This immuneACCESS table, as held by TCRdb, lists in-frame sequences with V and J called but not all clones. Of the missing ones, under half trace to an unresolved V gene in checked studies; the others have no known cause. This sample comprises some 120,000 clones, 89% of them detected only once. The ten most abundant clones make up about 40% of the sample.

The sequence came from a man aged 50-60 years in good health. The sequence links TRBV3-1 (or the pseudogene TRBV3-2) to TRBJ2-1; the junction holds 11 bases that match TRBD2. The source material was blood. The bases are TGTGCCAGCAGCCCACTAGCGGGGGCAGGCTCCTACAATGAGCAGTTCTTC. Its protein reads: CASSPLAGAGSYNEQFF.